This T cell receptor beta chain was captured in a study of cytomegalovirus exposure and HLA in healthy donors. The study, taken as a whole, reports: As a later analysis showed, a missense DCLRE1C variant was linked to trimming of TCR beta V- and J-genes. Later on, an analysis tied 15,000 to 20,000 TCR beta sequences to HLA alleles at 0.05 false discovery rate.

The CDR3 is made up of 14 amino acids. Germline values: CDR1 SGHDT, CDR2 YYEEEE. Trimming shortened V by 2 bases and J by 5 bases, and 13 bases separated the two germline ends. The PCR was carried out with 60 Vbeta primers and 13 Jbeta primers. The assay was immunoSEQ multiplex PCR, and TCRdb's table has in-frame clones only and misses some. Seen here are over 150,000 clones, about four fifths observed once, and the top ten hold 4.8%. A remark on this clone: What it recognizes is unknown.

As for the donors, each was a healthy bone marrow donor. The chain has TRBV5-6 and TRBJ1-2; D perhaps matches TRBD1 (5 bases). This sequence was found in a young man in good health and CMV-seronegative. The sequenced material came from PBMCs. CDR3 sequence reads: CASSLDRQAYGYTF. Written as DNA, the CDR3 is TGTGCCAGCAGCTTAGACAGACAAGCTTATGGCTACACCTTC.